The subject of this entry is one T cell receptor (beta chain). Clones were read by immunoSEQ multiplex PCR, and TCRdb kept only the in-frame ones, dropping some. In the table there are roughly 240,000 clones, more than 70% of which are singletons. The germline CDR1 and CDR2 sequences are MNHEY and SVGAGI. The CDR3 runs to 15 residues. V lost 0 bases to trimming and J lost 9 bases; unmatched junction nucleotides: 5. Categorization into cohorts depended on clinical history that participants reported. Two consecutive negative NP/OP PCR tests, clearance, or resolved symptoms defined Cohort 3 recovery. The sample originates from a study of blood T cell repertoires in COVID-19.

The TCR was taken from a woman in her forties or fifties who had recovered from COVID-19. Sequencing was performed on PBMCs or T cells enriched from blood (not recorded which). The V and J genes are TRBV6-5 and TRBJ1-2, with 12 bases aligning to TRBD1. In nucleotides, the CDR3 is TGTGCCAGCAGTTACTCCGGGACAGGGGGCGAAAGCTACACCTTC. The encoded protein is CASSYSGTGGESYTF.